This T cell receptor beta chain derives from a study of cytomegalovirus exposure and HLA in healthy donors. Study results and limitations: A subsequent analysis found that TCR clusters from the first cohort also tended to co-occur in the 90 to 150 validation repertoires, with about 94% of cluster scores above 0.

The CDR3 spans 13 residues. Germline V gene data show CDR1 as SEHNR and CDR2 as FQNEAQ (reference sequence). Trimming took 4 bases from V and 6 from J, leaving 10 bases between them. Method: immunoSEQ multiplex PCR; TCRdb's copy keeps in-frame clones and lacks some. This repertoire shows a few hundred thousand clones, around 90% found once; its top ten account for more than 0.95%. Of note for this clone: Its matching antigen is unknown.

The receptor was derived from a man under 40 in good health and CMV-seronegative. Material for sequencing was PBMCs. J is TRBJ2-1 and V is TRBV7-9; a weak D match, TRBD2 (6 bases). The CDR3 DNA sequence: TGTGCCAGCAGCTATGGAGCGGGCAATGAGCAGTTCTTC. Its protein product is CASSYGAGNEQFF.